Below, one TCR beta chain is given with its context. What it binds is not known. PCR employed 60 Vbeta and 13 Jbeta primers. The authors' processing: Some 11 million of the roughly 80 million unique TCR beta chains counted in a later analysis were shared. The method was immunoSEQ multiplex PCR; TCRdb's version includes in-frame clones alone and lacks a portion of them. The V and J calls and clone size come from that table; D and trimming were worked out from the DNA. The sample lists 150,000 to 200,000 clones, around 68% occurring once. The CDR3 spans 13 residues. With V trimmed by 0 bases and J by 6 bases, 4 bases remained unmatched. Germline-derived CDR1 and CDR2 are GTSNPN and SVGIG (reference sequence). These data come from a study of cytomegalovirus exposure and HLA in healthy donors. Study results and limitations: In vitro assays verified that three CMV-associated chains recognized CMV antigens specifically. Analysis performed later showed TCR beta chains linked to HLA being more clonally expanded than equally common others.

The chain carries TRBV30 and TRBJ1-2, with 7 bases that match TRBD1. This TCR came from a middle-aged man in good health and CMV-seronegative. Sequencing was performed on PBMCs. The CDR3 DNA is TGTGCCTGGAGTGTACACAGGGGAGATGGCTACACCTTC. This gives the protein CAWSVHRGDGYTF. The variable domain in full, with the rest retrieved from reference TRBV30 and TRBJ1-2, is SQTIHQWPATLVQPVGSPLSLECTVEGTSNPNLYWYRQAAGRGLQLLFYSVGIGQISSEVPQNLSASRPQDRQFILSSKKLLLSDSGFYLCAWSVHRGDGYTFGSGTRLTVV.